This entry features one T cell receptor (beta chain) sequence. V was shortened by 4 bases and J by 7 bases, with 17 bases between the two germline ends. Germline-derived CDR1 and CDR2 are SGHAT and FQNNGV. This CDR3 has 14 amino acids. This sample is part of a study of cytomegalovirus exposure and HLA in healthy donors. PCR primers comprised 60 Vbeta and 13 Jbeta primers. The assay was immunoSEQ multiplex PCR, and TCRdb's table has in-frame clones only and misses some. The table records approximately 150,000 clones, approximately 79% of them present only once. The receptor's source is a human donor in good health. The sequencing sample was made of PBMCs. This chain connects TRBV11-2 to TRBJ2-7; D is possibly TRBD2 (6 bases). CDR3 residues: CASSSRGSWWEQYF. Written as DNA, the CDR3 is TGTGCCAGCAGCTCACGGGGGTCCTGGTGGGAGCAGTACTTC.